The rows below give T cell receptor beta chains drawn from one sample of a study of shared clonotypes between healthy human individuals. Only in-frame clones appear in the TCRdb table, and some are missing; sequencing was by immunoSEQ multiplex PCR. The sample shows 600,000 to 750,000 clones, around 77% of them seen only once. Sequencing input: memory CD4+ T cells sorted from blood. The receptor set was obtained from a woman aged 25-40 years in good health. Each CDR3 is given with its conserved first and last residue. Fields, in order: D gene, clone size, J gene, V gene, CDR3 DNA, CDR3 protein. The D gene is left open where the match is weak. Clone size appears in some rows only: once, few, many, or a class for an expanded clone.

TRBD1	NA	TRBJ2-3	TRBV18	TGTGCCAGCTCACTAGGACAGGAAGATACGCAGTATTTT	CASSLGQEDTQYF
NA	NA	TRBJ2-5	TRBV7-9	TGTGCCAGCAGCTTAGTCTCGCAAGAGACCCAGTACTTC	CASSLVSQETQYF
TRBD1	NA	TRBJ2-7	TRBV15	TGTGCCACCAGCCCCGCCGGGACAGGCAGTTACGAGCAGTACTTC	CATSPAGTGSYEQYF
NA	once	TRBJ1-2	TRBV10-3	TGTGCCATCAGTGCCATAGAAGGCGGCTACACCTTC	CAISAIEGGYTF
NA	NA	TRBJ1-1	TRBV7-2	TGTGCCAGCAGCTTAGATGCAGGACTGAACACTGAAGCTTTCTTT	CASSLDAGLNTEAFF
NA	few	TRBJ2-7	TRBV12-2	TGTGCAAGTCGCTTAGAAATACTGACTCTCTCCTACGAGCAGTACTTC	CASRLEILTLSYEQYF
TRBD1	NA	TRBJ1-1	TRBV5-1	TGCGCCAGCAGCAGGGGTGGACAGGGAGGCACTGAAGCTTTCTTT	CASSRGGQGGTEAFF
NA	NA	TRBJ2-2	TRBV7-9	TGTGCCAGCATCCCGACAAAAAACACCGGGGAGCTGTTTTTT	CASIPTKNTGELFF
TRBD1	few	TRBJ2-7	TRBV5-1	TGCGCCAGCAGCTTGGCCGGGACAGGGGCTTACGAGCAGTACTTC	CASSLAGTGAYEQYF
NA	NA	TRBJ1-1	TRBV7-8	TGTGCCAGCAGCTTAGCGCGGGTACAGGGCAAGAACACTGAAGCTTTCTTT	CASSLARVQGKNTEAFF
TRBD1	once	TRBJ1-2	TRBV5-1	TGCGCCAGCAGCTCAAGCGCAGGGGGCTCTGGCTACACCTTC	CASSSSAGGSGYTF
TRBD1	NA	TRBJ1-1	TRBV11-2	TGTGCCAGCAGCTTCCAGGGGGGGGGCACTGAAGCTTTCTTT	CASSFQGGGTEAFF
TRBD2	NA	TRBJ2-3	TRBV5-4	TGTGCCAGCAGCTTTGGAGGGACTAGCGGGAGCGCGCAGTATTTT	CASSFGGTSGSAQYF
NA	NA	TRBJ1-1	TRBV9	TGTGCCAGCAGCCCAAACAGGAACACTGAAGCTTTCTTT	CASSPNRNTEAFF
NA	NA	TRBJ2-2	TRBV28	TGTGCCAGCAGTTCACTGACTAGTAAATTCGGGGAGCTGTTTTTT	CASSSLTSKFGELFF
TRBD2	NA	TRBJ2-7	TRBV5-1	TGCGCCAGCAGCCCCCTCGGACTAGCGGGATCTTCTGGGGAGCAGTACTTC	CASSPLGLAGSSGEQYF
NA	NA	TRBJ1-2	TRBV6-5	TGTGCCAGCAGTTACTCGATGCGGGGGGCCTTAGGCTACACCTTC	CASSYSMRGALGYTF
NA	NA	TRBJ2-1	TRBV19	TGTGCCAGTAGTATCCGACAGGGTCTCAGCGGGAGTTACAATGAGCAGTTCTTC	CASSIRQGLSGSYNEQFF
NA	NA	TRBJ2-7	TRBV27	TGTGCCAGCAGTTTACACAGCTCCTACGAGCAGTACTTC	CASSLHSSYEQYF
TRBD2	NA	TRBJ2-3	TRBV5-1	TGCGCCAGCAGCTTGTTTGCGGGGGTGGGCACAGATACGCAGTATTTT	CASSLFAGVGTDTQYF
NA	many	TRBJ2-7	TRBV28	TGTGCCAGCAGTTCTGATATGGCGGCGGATTACGAGCAGTACTTC	CASSSDMAADYEQYF